These 6 T cell receptor beta chains originate from one sample sequenced in a study of T cell repertoires in cytomegalovirus infection. No antigen is known for these receptors. TCRdb recomputed calls from the reads with MiXCR, one row per CDR3 protein. Of 340,000 or so distinct CDR3 sequences listed, more than 20% are singletons. The sequences come from cultured PBMCs, collected from culture after CMV antigen stimulation. These receptors all stem from a human donor in good health (CMV status not recorded). Some clones in this sample may be carry-over from other donors' samples.

Only a few counts were recorded for this clonotype. The V call is TRBV28, the J call TRBJ2-7; tentatively, D is TRBD2 (5 bases). The V gene lost 5 bases and the J gene lost 3 bases, with 20 bases spanning the gap. The CDR3 is 16 amino acids. Germline V gene sequence: CDR1 MDHEN, CDR2 SYDVKM. The CDR3 coding sequence is TGTGCCAGCAGTCCATCGGACTCCCTCCGCTACTACGAGCAGTACTTC. Protein sequence: CASSPSDSLRYYEQYF.

The chain combines TRBV19 with TRBJ2-2; tentative D call: TRBD2 (6 bases). Per germline, CDR1 LNHDA and CDR2 SQIVND (reference sequence). Trimming removed 10 bases at V and 0 bases at J, with 12 bases between. The CDR3 has 14 residues. This CDR3 reads CATRDWSNTGELFF. CDR3 DNA: TGTGCCACGCGGGACTGGTCGAACACCGGGGAGCTGTTTTTT.

This clonotype has a count of ten or more. The rearrangement joins TRBV7-2 to TRBJ2-3, with 7 bases that match TRBD2. V shed 5 bases, J shed 1 base, and the junction held 6 bases outside the gene matches. This CDR3 has 15 amino acids. Germline V gene data show CDR1 as SGHTA and CDR2 as FQGNSA. For the CDR3, the DNA is TGTGCCAGCAGCCGCGACGGACTAGGCACAGATACGCAGTATTTT. This sequence encodes CASSRDGLGTDTQYF. The full variable domain, rest sourced from reference TRBV7-2 and TRBJ2-3, is GAGVSQSPSNKVTEKGKDVELRCDPISGHTALYWYRQSLGQGLEFLIYFQGNSAPDKSGLPSDRFSAERTGGSVSTLTIQRTQQEDSAVYLCASSRDGLGTDTQYFGPGTRLTVL.

This clonotype was seen a few times. V is TRBV7-2 and J is TRBJ2-5; perhaps TRBD2 as D (5 bases). Per germline, CDR1 SGHTA and CDR2 FQGNSA. This CDR3 is built from 15 residues. Between the trimmed V and J ends, which lost 1 base and 4 bases, there was a span of 13 bases. The CDR3 sequence: CASSLGRGSIETQYF. The CDR3 DNA is TGTGCCAGCAGCTTAGGCCGAGGGAGCATAGAGACCCAGTACTTC. Combining the CDR3 with reference TRBV7-2 and TRBJ2-5 gives the whole variable domain GAGVSQSPSNKVTEKGKDVELRCDPISGHTALYWYRQSLGQGLEFLIYFQGNSAPDKSGLPSDRFSAERTGGSVSTLTIQRTQQEDSAVYLCASSLGRGSIETQYFGPGTRLLVL.

The chain carries TRBV7-9 and TRBJ1-1; no clear D. With 5 bases removed from V and 11 bases from J, the gap between germline ends came to 15 bases. The CDR3 extends over 12 amino acids. Germline V CDR1 and CDR2: SEHNR, FQNEAQ (reference sequence). The CDR3 loop is CASSPSSFRAFF. The CDR3 DNA is TGTGCCAGCAGCCCGAGTAGTTTTAGGGCTTTCTTT.

This clonotype has just a few counts. V gene TRBV10-3 combines with J gene TRBJ2-1; 7 nucleotides agree with TRBD2. V trimming: 1 base; J trimming: 13 bases; junction bases outside the gene matches: 10. In germline, CDR1 is ENHRY, CDR2 SYGVKD. The CDR3 runs 14 residues. The CDR3, as DNA: TGTGCCATCAGTGAGTACAGCTCGGGAGGACAACAGTTCTTC. It translates to CAISEYSSGGQQFF.